The 14 T cell receptor beta chains below come from one sample, sequenced in a study of blood T cell repertoires in COVID-19. TCRdb keeps only in-frame clones here, not all; method: immunoSEQ multiplex PCR. The data contain about 98,000 clones, about 80% of them singletons. The sequenced material came from peripheral blood. The receptor set was obtained from a man aged 65-85 years with active or convalescent COVID-19.

The rearrangement uses TRBV6-5 and TRBJ1-1, with TRBD1 identical over 9 bases. This CDR3 comprises 13 residues. V shed 6 bases, J shed 4 bases, and the junction held 3 bases outside the gene matches. Per the germline V gene, CDR1 is MNHEY and CDR2 is SVGAGI. The CDR3 sequence: CASRSQGATEAFF. The CDR3 DNA reads as TGTGCCAGCAGGTCACAGGGGGCCACTGAAGCTTTCTTT.

The rearrangement joins TRBV3-1 (or the pseudogene TRBV3-2) to TRBJ2-5; D gene unclear. This CDR3 is built from 13 residues. Trimming shortened V by 1 base and J by 5 bases, and 8 bases separated the two germline ends. In germline, CDR1 is LGHDT, CDR2 YNNKEL (reference sequence). The CDR3, as DNA: TGTGCCAGCAGCCAAGTAGACGGGGAGACCCAGTACTTC. Its protein is CASSQVDGETQYF.

The rearrangement links TRBV2 to TRBJ2-2, with D perhaps matching TRBD2 (6 bases). This CDR3 is 13 amino acids long. The V gene's germline CDR1 is SNHLY and CDR2 FYNNEI. The V gene lost 6 bases and the J gene lost 5 bases, with 10 bases spanning the gap. DNA of the CDR3: TGTGCCAGCAGGGGGGACTTGACCGGGGAGCTGTTTTTT. Translating it yields CASRGDLTGELFF. The variable domain in full, completed from reference TRBV2 and TRBJ2-2, reads EPEVTQTPSHQVTQMGQEVILRCVPISNHLYFYWYRQILGQKVEFLVSFYNNEISEKSEIFDDQFSVERPDGSNFTLKIRSTKLEDSAMYFCASRGDLTGELFFGEGSRLTVL.

The rearrangement joins TRBV6-5 to TRBJ1-5, with no clear D. This CDR3 region has 13 residues. CDR1 is MNHEY, CDR2 SVGAGI, per germline. The V and J ends lost 7 bases and 9 bases respectively, with 16 bases between them. CDR3 coding DNA: TGTGCCAGCACCTCGGTCCTTCATGGGCCCCAGCATTTT. Translated: CASTSVLHGPQHF.

The rearrangement uses TRBV18 and TRBJ2-7; a weak D match, TRBD1 (6 bases). Between the trimmed V and J ends, which lost 5 bases and 4 bases, there was a span of 15 bases. The CDR3 is 14 residues long. The germline CDR1 and CDR2 sequences are KGHSH and LQKENI. CDR3 residues: CASSDPGHRYEQYF. The CDR3 region has the DNA TGTGCCAGCTCAGACCCGGGACACCGATACGAGCAGTACTTC.

The chain combines TRBV2 with TRBJ2-6, with TRBD1 identical over 7 bases. The CDR3 consists of 19 residues. V was clipped by 7 bases and J by 1 base; unmatched bases: 16. Germline CDR1 and CDR2: SNHLY and FYNNEI. The CDR3 loop is CASIHRGLRWTSGANVLTF. Written as DNA, the CDR3 is TGTGCCAGCATTCACAGGGGATTACGGTGGACGTCTGGGGCCAACGTCCTGACTTTC. The full variable domain, its missing parts supplied by reference TRBV2 and TRBJ2-6, is EPEVTQTPSHQVTQMGQEVILRCVPISNHLYFYWYRQILGQKVEFLVSFYNNEISEKSEIFDDQFSVERPDGSNFTLKIRSTKLEDSAMYFCASIHRGLRWTSGANVLTFGAGSRLTVL.

The chain links TRBV6-5 to TRBJ2-5, with a tentative D call TRBD2 (7 bases). Per the germline V gene, CDR1 is MNHEY and CDR2 is SVGAGI. V was cut by 4 bases and J by 0 bases, with 12 bases left in between. The CDR3 totals 15 residues. The DNA of the CDR3 is TGTGCCAGCAGTTCCTGGGGGGGCTACCAAGAGACCCAGTACTTC. Amino acid sequence: CASSSWGGYQETQYF.

V is TRBV2 and J is TRBJ2-3; possibly TRBD2 for D (6 bases). Germline lookup yields CDR1 SNHLY and CDR2 FYNNEI. The CDR3 is made up of 12 amino acids. V lost 8 bases to trimming and J lost 8 bases, with 14 bases between them. The CDR3 DNA follows: TGTGCCAGCTTTGTGGTGGGGGGTACGCAGTATTTT. Its protein product is CASFVVGGTQYF.

The rearrangement uses TRBV5-1 and TRBJ2-1; a weak D match, TRBD1 (6 bases). CDR3 length: 15 amino acids. V dropped 0 bases and J dropped 1 base, with 8 bases sitting between them. Germline lookup yields CDR1 SGHRS and CDR2 YFSETQ. The CDR3 nucleotides read TGCGCCAGCAGCTTGGGGGGGCTATCCTACAATGAGCAGTTCTTC. It is translated as CASSLGGLSYNEQFF. The variable domain in full, completed from reference TRBV5-1 and TRBJ2-1, reads KAGVTQTPRYLIKTRGQQVTLSCSPISGHRSVSWYQQTPGQGLQFLFEYFSETQRNKGNFPGRFSGRQFSNSRSEMNVSTLELGDSALYLCASSLGGLSYNEQFFGPGTRLTVL.

V usage is TRBV29-1 and J usage is TRBJ2-7; D might be TRBD1 (5 bases). Trimming cost V 4 bases and J 2 bases, with 12 bases left between them. The CDR3 is 13 amino acids. Germline V gene lookup returns CDR1 SQVTM and CDR2 ANQGSEA. For the CDR3, the DNA is TGCAGCGTTGTTCTGACAGATCCCTACGAGCAGTACTTC. This translates into CSVVLTDPYEQYF.

The chain is built from TRBV3-1 (or the pseudogene TRBV3-2) and TRBJ2-3; D not certain. Germline V gene data show CDR1 as LGHDT and CDR2 as YNNKEL (reference sequence). The CDR3 totals 13 residues. The germline V and J ends were trimmed by 7 bases and 1 base, with 9 bases remaining between them. In DNA form, the CDR3 reads TGTGCCAGCAACCCCCGGGGCACAGATACGCAGTATTTT. Its protein is CASNPRGTDTQYF.

This clone has only a few counts. The V call is TRBV29-1, the J call TRBJ1-2; 8 bases fit TRBD1. Trimming removed 6 bases from V and 7 bases from J; junction bases left unmatched: 7. The CDR3 totals 12 residues. Per germline, CDR1 SQVTM and CDR2 ANQGSEA. The CDR3 DNA sequence: TGCAGCGTCGTTGGGGGGACAGGTGGCTACACCTTC. Protein sequence: CSVVGGTGGYTF.

The chain joins TRBV3-1 (or the pseudogene TRBV3-2) to TRBJ2-7; the match to TRBD2 covers 15 bases. Unmatched junction bases numbered 3, after V lost 2 bases and J lost 4 bases. The CDR3 consists of 16 residues. CDR1 is LGHDT, CDR2 YNNKEL, per germline (reference sequence). CDR3 DNA: TGTGCCAGCAGCCAACAGGGACTAGCGGGGGGTTACGAGCAGTACTTC. Translation gives CASSQQGLAGGYEQYF.

The CDR3 coding sequence is TGTGCCAGCAGGGACAGGGAATTTTGGGAGCCCCAGCATTTT. This sequence encodes CASRDREFWEPQHF. The V and J genes are TRBV2 and TRBJ1-5, with 8 bases identical to TRBD1. Germline values: CDR1 SNHLY, CDR2 FYNNEI. CDR3 length equals 14 residues. J gave up 8 bases and V 6 bases, and 9 bases lay outside the gene matches.